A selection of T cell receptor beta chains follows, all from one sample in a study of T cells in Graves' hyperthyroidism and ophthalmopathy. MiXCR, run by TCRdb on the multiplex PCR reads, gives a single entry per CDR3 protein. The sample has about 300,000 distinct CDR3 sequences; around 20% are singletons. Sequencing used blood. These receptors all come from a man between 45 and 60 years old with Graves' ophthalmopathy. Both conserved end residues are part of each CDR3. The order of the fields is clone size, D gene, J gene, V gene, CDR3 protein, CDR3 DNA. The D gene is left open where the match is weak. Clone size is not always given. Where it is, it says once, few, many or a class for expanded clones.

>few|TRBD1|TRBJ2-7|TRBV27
CASSLTGTGSYAQYF
TGTGCCAGCAGTCTCACCGGGACAGGGTCCTACGCGCAGTACTTC
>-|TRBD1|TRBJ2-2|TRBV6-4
CASSSTGQGSDTGELFF
TGTGCCAGCAGTTCTACCGGACAGGGGTCGGACACCGGGGAGCTGTTTTTT
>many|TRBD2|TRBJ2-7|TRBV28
CASSEAGTRGVEQYF
TGTGCCAGCAGTGAGGCCGGGACTAGGGGGGTCGAGCAGTACTTC
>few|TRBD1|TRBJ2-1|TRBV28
CASRLVDGTGRYNEQFF
TGTGCCAGCAGGCTAGTCGACGGGACAGGGCGCTACAATGAGCAGTTCTTC
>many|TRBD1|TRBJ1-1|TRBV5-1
CASRGASDRAQNTEAFF
TGCGCCAGCAGGGGGGCCTCGGACAGGGCGCAGAACACTGAAGCTTTCTTT
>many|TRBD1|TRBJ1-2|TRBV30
CACPSDRGIGYTF
TGTGCCTGCCCCTCAGACAGGGGGATCGGCTACACCTTC
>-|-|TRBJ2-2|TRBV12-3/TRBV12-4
CASRTATGELFF
TGTGCCAGCAGGACAGCGACCGGGGAGCTGTTTTTT
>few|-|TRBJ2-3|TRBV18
CASSPLADTQYF
TGTGCCAGCTCACCGCTTGCAGATACGCAGTATTTT
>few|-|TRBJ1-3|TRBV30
CAWTTSGNTIYF
TGTGCCTGGACTACCTCCGGAAACACCATATATTTT
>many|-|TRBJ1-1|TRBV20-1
CSADSLTEAFF
TGCAGTGCAGACAGTCTTACTGAAGCTTTCTTT
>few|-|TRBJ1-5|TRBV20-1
CSARGGGPNQPQHF
TGCAGTGCTAGAGGAGGGGGACCCAATCAGCCCCAGCATTTT
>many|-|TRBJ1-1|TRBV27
CASSLEHTNTEAFF
TGTGCCAGCAGTTTAGAACACACGAACACTGAAGCTTTCTTT